These T cell receptor beta chains were read from a single sample in a study of shared clonotypes between healthy human individuals. Sequenced by immunoSEQ multiplex PCR; TCRdb stores in-frame clones only, minus some. The table has under 2,000,000 clones, about 95% seen once. Sequenced: naive CD8+ T cells sorted from blood. The receptor source for this set is a man younger than 35 in good health. Both conserved end residues are part of each CDR3. The D gene is left open where the match is weak. Only part of the rows carry a size: once, few, many, or a class if the clone is expanded.

TGTGCCTGGAGTGTAGGGACAGGTAACTCCTACGAGCAGTACTTC | CAWSVGTGNSYEQYF | TRBD1 | TRBJ2-7 | TRBV30 | 15 | NA
TGTGCCAGCAGTTTGATAGCGGGGATGTCCGGGGAGCTGTTTTTT | CASSLIAGMSGELFF | TRBD2 | TRBJ2-2 | TRBV28 | 15 | NA
TGTGCCAGCAGTTTACAGGGCTGGGGGGAAAAACTGTTTTTT | CASSLQGWGEKLFF | NA | TRBJ1-4 | TRBV27 | 14 | NA
TGCGCCAGCACCCCCACGCCGTCTGGACAGAACTACAATGAGCAGTTCTTC | CASTPTPSGQNYNEQFF | NA | TRBJ2-1 | TRBV5-1 | 17 | NA
TGTGCCAGCAGTCAAGGGATTTCGGACTATGGCTACACCTTC | CASSQGISDYGYTF | NA | TRBJ1-2 | TRBV27 | 14 | NA
TGCGCCAGCAGCTTGGTAGGGGACGAAAAACTGTTTTTT | CASSLVGDEKLFF | NA | TRBJ1-4 | TRBV5-1 | 13 | NA
TGCGCCAGCAGCCAAGTCGTACTAGCGGGAAGGAGCACAGATACGCAGTATTTT | CASSQVVLAGRSTDTQYF | TRBD2 | TRBJ2-3 | TRBV4-3 | 18 | NA
TGTGCCAGCAGTGAATCCAGCGGGGGTTACAATGAGCAGTTCTTC | CASSESSGGYNEQFF | TRBD2 | TRBJ2-1 | TRBV2 | 15 | NA
TGTGCCAGCAGCTGGGAACAGGGTCCTGGGAATTCACCCCTCCACTTT | CASSWEQGPGNSPLHF | NA | TRBJ1-6 | TRBV5-6 | 16 | NA
TGTGCCAGCAGCTTGGTAGGAGAACTCTACGAGCAGTACTTC | CASSLVGELYEQYF | NA | TRBJ2-7 | TRBV5-6 | 14 | NA
TGCGCCAGCAGCCAAGATTCCTGGGGGGAGAACGGGGAGCTGTTTTTT | CASSQDSWGENGELFF | NA | TRBJ2-2 | TRBV4-3 | 16 | NA
TGTGCCTGGAGTGTAACGGGGGGGCCGGCAGATACGCAGTATTTT | CAWSVTGGPADTQYF | TRBD2 | TRBJ2-3 | TRBV30 | 15 | NA
TGTGCCAGCAGGCAAGGGAGCTCCTACGAGCAGTACTTC | CASRQGSSYEQYF | NA | TRBJ2-7 | TRBV27 | 13 | NA
TGTGCCAGCAGTGAAGCCCACGAGCAGTACTTC | CASSEAHEQYF | NA | TRBJ2-7 | TRBV6-1 | 11 | NA
TGTGCCAGCAGCTTGGCTGGGACTAGCCCCTACGAGCAGTACTTC | CASSLAGTSPYEQYF | TRBD2 | TRBJ2-7 | TRBV5-6 | 15 | NA
TGCGCCAGCAGTCACCTAATGGGGGACACTGAAGCTTTCTTT | CASSHLMGDTEAFF | NA | TRBJ1-1 | TRBV4-1 | 14 | NA
TGTGCCAGCTCACACCGGGACACCTACAATGAGCAGTTCTTC | CASSHRDTYNEQFF | NA | TRBJ2-1 | TRBV18 | 14 | NA
TGTGCCAGCAGCGCGACGACAGGGGGGGAAGCTTTCTTT | CASSATTGGEAFF | TRBD1 | TRBJ1-1 | TRBV9 | 13 | NA
TGTGCCAGCAGCTCTTCCGGGACAGATAACACCGGGGAGCTGTTTTTT | CASSSSGTDNTGELFF | NA | TRBJ2-2 | TRBV21-1 | 16 | once
TGCGCCAGCAGCCAAGTAAGGTCCTTTAGCAATCAGCCCCAGCATTTT | CASSQVRSFSNQPQHF | NA | TRBJ1-5 | TRBV4-3 | 16 | NA
TGTGCCAGCAGCCAAGAACGGGGGGCCGTCTACGAGCAGTACTTC | CASSQERGAVYEQYF | NA | TRBJ2-7 | TRBV14 | 15 | NA
TGTGCCAGCAGCTTGGTAGCGGGAGTCGATGAGCAGTTCTTC | CASSLVAGVDEQFF | TRBD2 | TRBJ2-1 | TRBV7-9 | 14 | NA
TGTGCCAGCGGGAGTGGCTACACCTTC | CASGSGYTF | NA | TRBJ1-2 | TRBV7-9 | 9 | NA
TGTGCCAGCAGTTCTCTGAGGGACGGGGCCAACGTCCTGACTTTC | CASSSLRDGANVLTF | NA | TRBJ2-6 | TRBV9 | 15 | NA
TGTGCCAGCAGTTACTCAGGGGTGGGGAACGAGCAGTACTTC | CASSYSGVGNEQYF | NA | TRBJ2-7 | TRBV6-5 | 14 | NA
TGTGCCAGCATCCTAACTAGACAGGGAGTCACTGAAGCTTTCTTT | CASILTRQGVTEAFF | TRBD1 | TRBJ1-1 | TRBV11-2 | 15 | NA
TGTGCCAGCAGTCAACTTCCCCAAAGGGACTATGGCTACACCTTC | CASSQLPQRDYGYTF | NA | TRBJ1-2 | TRBV6-5 | 15 | NA
TGTGCCAGCAGCACGGGACACTACACAACTAATGAAAAACTGTTTTTT | CASSTGHYTTNEKLFF | NA | TRBJ1-4 | TRBV28 | 16 | NA
TGTGCCAGCAGCTTAGAATCAGGGGCGACAGGTAGCGAGCAGTACTTC | CASSLESGATGSEQYF | NA | TRBJ2-7 | TRBV11-2 | 16 | NA
TGTGCCAGCAGCTCAGAGGACTCCCCTAGGGATACGCAGTATTTT | CASSSEDSPRDTQYF | NA | TRBJ2-3 | TRBV13 | 15 | once
TGTGCCAGCAGTTTAAGCCCCGGACAGGTCGACCAAGAGACCCAGTACTTC | CASSLSPGQVDQETQYF | TRBD1 | TRBJ2-5 | TRBV27 | 17 | NA
TGTGCCAGCAGGACGACAGGGGAAGAGACCCAGTACTTC | CASRTTGEETQYF | TRBD1 | TRBJ2-5 | TRBV6-1 | 13 | NA
TGTGCCAGCAGCTTCAGCGATGAGCAGTTCTTC | CASSFSDEQFF | NA | TRBJ2-1 | TRBV7-8 | 11 | NA
TGTGCCAGCAGCTTAGATCTCGGGGGAATGGCCCTCCACTTT | CASSLDLGGMALHF | NA | TRBJ1-6 | TRBV7-9 | 14 | NA
TGTGCCAGCAGCCCATCAGGGGACAGAGAGCAGTACTTC | CASSPSGDREQYF | TRBD1 | TRBJ2-7 | TRBV7-9 | 13 | NA
TGCGCCAGCAGCTTTGGGGACCACTACACAGATACGCAGTATTTT | CASSFGDHYTDTQYF | NA | TRBJ2-3 | TRBV5-1 | 15 | once
TGCAGCGTTGTGACGACCTCCTACGAGCAGTACTTC | CSVVTTSYEQYF | NA | TRBJ2-7 | TRBV29-1 | 12 | NA
TGTGCCAGCAGCTTGGTGGCGGACGAGTATAGGACAGATACGCAGTATTTT | CASSLVADEYRTDTQYF | NA | TRBJ2-3 | TRBV5-4 | 17 | NA
TGTGCCTGTCCGGGACACAGGAACACTGAAGCTTTCTTT | CACPGHRNTEAFF | NA | TRBJ1-1 | TRBV30 | 13 | NA
TGTGCCAGCAGCTTCCCAGGGGAGGCAGATACGCAGTATTTT | CASSFPGEADTQYF | NA | TRBJ2-3 | TRBV5-6 | 14 | NA
TGCGCCAGCAGCCAAGTGGGCCACACCGGGGAGCTGTTTTTT | CASSQVGHTGELFF | NA | TRBJ2-2 | TRBV4-3 | 14 | NA
TGCAGCGTTGAAGATCGGGGGGGCTTAGCCAAAAACATTCAGTACTTC | CSVEDRGGLAKNIQYF | TRBD2 | TRBJ2-4 | TRBV29-1 | 16 | NA
TGTGCCAGCAGCTCAGTGGAGACCCAGTACTTC | CASSSVETQYF | NA | TRBJ2-5 | TRBV5-6 | 11 | NA
TGCGGGGCAGGGGGCGGCGATGGCTACACCTTC | CGAGGGDGYTF | TRBD1 | TRBJ1-2 | TRBV20-1 | 11 | NA
TGTGCCAGCACCCCCGGGACTAGCGGACTCGAAGAGACCCAGTACTTC | CASTPGTSGLEETQYF | TRBD2 | TRBJ2-5 | TRBV5-8 | 16 | NA